A selection of T cell receptor beta chains follows, all from one sample in a study of identical twins. TCRdb used MiXCR to reprocess the 5' RACE reads, holding one entry per CDR3 protein. The table shows fewer than 900,000 distinct CDR3 sequences, with about 20% occurring only once. These same records also appear under a second study, on T cells expressing NK-cell markers.

Sequencing was performed on PBMCs. Receptors originate from a woman in her late teens or twenties in good health. CDR3s include the opening cysteine and the closing phenylalanine or tryptophan. Each record gives: V gene, D gene, clone size, J gene, CDR3 protein, CDR3 DNA. A D gene is named only where the DNA matches it firmly. Not every row has a clone size; where given, it reads once, few, many or a size class.

V gene: TRBV7-9
D gene: NA
clone size: few
J gene: TRBJ2-7
CDR3 protein: CASSRSGGSEQYF
CDR3 DNA: TGTGCCAGCAGCCGCTCGGGCGGATCCGAGCAGTACTTC

V gene: TRBV9
D gene: NA
clone size: NA
J gene: TRBJ2-5
CDR3 protein: CASSVEGRTGETQYF
CDR3 DNA: TGTGCCAGCAGCGTAGAAGGAAGGACGGGGGAGACCCAGTACTTC

V gene: TRBV12-3/TRBV12-4
D gene: NA
clone size: few
J gene: TRBJ1-2
CDR3 protein: CASSWDPSYYGYTF
CDR3 DNA: TGTGCCAGCAGCTGGGACCCTTCTTACTATGGCTACACCTTC

V gene: TRBV12-3/TRBV12-4
D gene: NA
clone size: many
J gene: TRBJ1-2
CDR3 protein: CASSIMGPGMYGYTF
CDR3 DNA: TGTGCCAGCAGTATTATGGGACCGGGGATGTATGGCTACACCTTC

V gene: TRBV7-2
D gene: NA
clone size: NA
J gene: TRBJ2-2
CDR3 protein: CASSRRGTGELFF
CDR3 DNA: TGTGCCAGCAGCCGCCGGGGAACCGGGGAGCTGTTTTTT

V gene: TRBV6-2/TRBV6-3
D gene: NA
clone size: few
J gene: TRBJ2-3
CDR3 protein: CASRELAPEPRTQYF
CDR3 DNA: TGTGCCAGCAGGGAACTGGCCCCGGAGCCGCGTACGCAGTATTTT

V gene: TRBV9
D gene: TRBD1
clone size: NA
J gene: TRBJ2-7
CDR3 protein: CASSEDRGGEQYF
CDR3 DNA: TGTGCCAGCAGCGAGGACAGGGGGGGCGAGCAGTACTTC

V gene: TRBV6-1
D gene: TRBD2
clone size: many
J gene: TRBJ2-3
CDR3 protein: CASSEVAGGTDTQYF
CDR3 DNA: TGTGCCAGCAGTGAAGTAGCGGGAGGCACAGATACGCAGTATTTT

V gene: TRBV20-1
D gene: NA
clone size: few
J gene: TRBJ2-1
CDR3 protein: CSASRGSVSYNEQFF
CDR3 DNA: TGCAGTGCTAGCCGGGGCTCGGTCTCCTACAATGAGCAGTTCTTC

V gene: TRBV24-1
D gene: NA
clone size: NA
J gene: TRBJ1-2
CDR3 protein: CATSDWKYGYTF
CDR3 DNA: TGTGCCACCAGTGATTGGAAGTATGGCTACACCTTC

V gene: TRBV12-3/TRBV12-4
D gene: NA
clone size: many
J gene: TRBJ2-7
CDR3 protein: CASSNHMGYEQYF
CDR3 DNA: TGTGCCAGCAGTAACCACATGGGATACGAGCAGTACTTC

V gene: TRBV18
D gene: NA
clone size: few
J gene: TRBJ2-7
CDR3 protein: CASSRSTASYEQYF
CDR3 DNA: TGTGCCAGCTCCCGATCGACAGCCTCCTACGAGCAGTACTTC

V gene: TRBV12-5
D gene: TRBD2
clone size: NA
J gene: TRBJ2-1
CDR3 protein: CDSRTSGNNEQFF
CDR3 DNA: TGTGATAGTCGGACTAGCGGGAACAATGAGCAGTTCTTC

V gene: TRBV5-4
D gene: TRBD1
clone size: NA
J gene: TRBJ2-5
CDR3 protein: CASSFLTRTGAQETQYF
CDR3 DNA: TGTGCCAGCAGCTTTCTGACCCGGACAGGGGCACAAGAGACCCAGTACTTC

V gene: TRBV7-2
D gene: TRBD1
clone size: few
J gene: TRBJ2-3
CDR3 protein: CASSFTGQPTDTQYF
CDR3 DNA: TGTGCCAGCAGCTTCACGGGACAGCCCACAGATACGCAGTATTTT

V gene: TRBV12-3/TRBV12-4
D gene: NA
clone size: NA
J gene: TRBJ1-1
CDR3 protein: CASTERVRDTEAFF
CDR3 DNA: TGTGCCAGCACCGAGAGGGTCAGGGACACTGAAGCTTTCTTT

V gene: TRBV10-1
D gene: TRBD1
clone size: NA
J gene: TRBJ2-7
CDR3 protein: CASRPGTGAYEQYF
CDR3 DNA: TGCGCCAGCAGGCCCGGGACAGGAGCCTACGAGCAGTACTTC

V gene: TRBV2
D gene: TRBD1
clone size: few
J gene: TRBJ1-6
CDR3 protein: CASSPQGQYNSPLHF
CDR3 DNA: TGTGCCAGCAGTCCTCAGGGACAGTATAATTCACCCCTCCACTTT

V gene: TRBV5-5
D gene: NA
clone size: NA
J gene: TRBJ2-7
CDR3 protein: CASSGLFANYEQYF
CDR3 DNA: TGTGCCAGCAGTGGCCTATTTGCAAACTACGAGCAGTACTTC

V gene: TRBV6-1
D gene: NA
clone size: few
J gene: TRBJ1-5
CDR3 protein: CASSRSWRGYQPQHF
CDR3 DNA: TGTGCCAGCAGTCGGTCGTGGAGGGGATATCAGCCCCAGCATTTT

V gene: TRBV15
D gene: NA
clone size: few
J gene: TRBJ1-1
CDR3 protein: CATSRDKGLNTEAFF
CDR3 DNA: TGTGCCACCAGCAGAGATAAAGGGCTGAACACTGAAGCTTTCTTT

V gene: TRBV27
D gene: NA
clone size: few
J gene: TRBJ2-1
CDR3 protein: CASREGNNEQFF
CDR3 DNA: TGTGCCAGCAGGGAGGGGAACAATGAGCAGTTCTTC

V gene: TRBV7-2
D gene: TRBD2
clone size: NA
J gene: TRBJ2-1
CDR3 protein: CASSLRLAGGEQFF
CDR3 DNA: TGTGCCAGCAGCTTGAGACTAGCGGGGGGAGAGCAGTTCTTC

V gene: TRBV30
D gene: TRBD2
clone size: NA
J gene: TRBJ2-1
CDR3 protein: CAWIRLAGEDEQFF
CDR3 DNA: TGTGCCTGGATCCGACTAGCGGGAGAGGATGAGCAGTTCTTC

V gene: TRBV5-5
D gene: NA
clone size: many
J gene: TRBJ2-7
CDR3 protein: CASSLRAYEQYF
CDR3 DNA: TGTGCCAGCAGCTTGCGGGCCTACGAGCAGTACTTC

V gene: TRBV6-2/TRBV6-3
D gene: NA
clone size: NA
J gene: TRBJ2-3
CDR3 protein: CASSYITGSRSTDTQYF
CDR3 DNA: TGTGCCAGCAGTTATATAACAGGGTCCCGGAGCACAGATACGCAGTATTTT

V gene: TRBV6-2/TRBV6-3
D gene: TRBD2
clone size: few
J gene: TRBJ2-3
CDR3 protein: CASSYQRETIDTQYF
CDR3 DNA: TGTGCCAGCAGTTACCAGCGGGAGACCATAGATACGCAGTATTTT

V gene: TRBV6-1
D gene: TRBD2
clone size: few
J gene: TRBJ2-2
CDR3 protein: CASSKRGMTSGGATNTGELFF
CDR3 DNA: TGTGCCAGCAGTAAACGAGGGATGACTAGCGGGGGAGCTACGAACACCGGGGAGCTGTTTTTT

V gene: TRBV29-1
D gene: NA
clone size: few
J gene: TRBJ2-7
CDR3 protein: CSAALGGDEQYF
CDR3 DNA: TGCAGCGCCGCACTAGGAGGCGACGAGCAGTACTTC

V gene: TRBV20-1
D gene: NA
clone size: NA
J gene: TRBJ1-6
CDR3 protein: CSARNWAAPRSPLHF
CDR3 DNA: TGCAGTGCTAGAAACTGGGCGGCGCCGCGGTCACCCCTCCACTTT

V gene: TRBV20-1
D gene: TRBD1
clone size: few
J gene: TRBJ1-1
CDR3 protein: CSAERDRGTEAFF
CDR3 DNA: TGCAGTGCCGAACGGGACAGGGGGACTGAAGCTTTCTTT

V gene: TRBV18
D gene: NA
clone size: NA
J gene: TRBJ2-7
CDR3 protein: CASSPGAGEIQYF
CDR3 DNA: TGTGCCAGCTCACCAGGAGCAGGGGAGATTCAGTACTTC

V gene: TRBV27
D gene: NA
clone size: NA
J gene: TRBJ2-3
CDR3 protein: CASSLSRRGTDTQYF
CDR3 DNA: TGTGCCAGCAGTTTATCCCGGAGGGGCACAGATACGCAGTATTTT

V gene: TRBV7-9
D gene: NA
clone size: NA
J gene: TRBJ1-1
CDR3 protein: CASREAGDTEAFF
CDR3 DNA: TGTGCCAGCAGGGAAGCAGGGGACACTGAAGCTTTCTTT

V gene: TRBV20-1
D gene: NA
clone size: few
J gene: TRBJ2-6
CDR3 protein: CSARGRPGANVLTF
CDR3 DNA: TGCAGTGCTAGAGGGAGGCCTGGGGCCAACGTCCTGACTTTC

V gene: TRBV6-1
D gene: TRBD2
clone size: NA
J gene: TRBJ2-7
CDR3 protein: CASNLAGGSYEQYF
CDR3 DNA: TGTGCCAGCAACCTAGCGGGGGGCTCCTACGAGCAGTACTTC